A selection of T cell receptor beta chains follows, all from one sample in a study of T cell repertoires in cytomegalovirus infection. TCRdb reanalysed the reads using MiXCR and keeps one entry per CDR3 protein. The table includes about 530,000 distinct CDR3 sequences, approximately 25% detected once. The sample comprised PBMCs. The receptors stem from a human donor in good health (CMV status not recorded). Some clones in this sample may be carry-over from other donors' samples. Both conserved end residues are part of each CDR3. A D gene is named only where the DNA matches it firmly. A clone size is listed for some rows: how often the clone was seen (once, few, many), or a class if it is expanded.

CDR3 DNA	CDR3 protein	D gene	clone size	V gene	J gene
TGTGCCAGCAGCTTAGTGGGGGGGCGGTTCAATGAGCAGTTCTTC	CASSLVGGRFNEQFF	.	.	TRBV7-2	TRBJ2-1
TGTGCCAGCAGCTTACGGCTTGAGGAAAAACTGTTTTTT	CASSLRLEEKLFF	.	few	TRBV7-9	TRBJ1-4
TGTGCCAGCAGCAAGGGACGGAACACCGGGGAGCTGTTTTTT	CASSKGRNTGELFF	.	.	TRBV11-2	TRBJ2-2
TGCAGCGTTGTAGGGCAGGGCCGAGTGAACACTGAAGCTTTCTTT	CSVVGQGRVNTEAFF	.	few	TRBV29-1	TRBJ1-1
TGTGCCAGCAGTTTCCCGGGACAGCGTTCACCCCTCCACTTT	CASSFPGQRSPLHF	TRBD1	few	TRBV27	TRBJ1-6
TGTGCCAGCAGTACCCCCGGCGGGAGAACCTACGAGCAGTACTTC	CASSTPGGRTYEQYF	TRBD2	.	TRBV27	TRBJ2-7
TGTGCCAGCAGCCCCCTAGTAGGGACAGATCGCCTCTCCTCTGGAAACACCATATATTTT	CASSPLVGTDRLSSGNTIYF	TRBD1	many	TRBV7-6	TRBJ1-3
TGCGCCAGCAGCCAAGGCGGCCTAGCGGGAGGGTCTGGGGCCAACGTCCTGACTTTC	CASSQGGLAGGSGANVLTF	TRBD2	.	TRBV4-1	TRBJ2-6
TGTGCCAGCACTCCGGGTCCTGACTTTGATGAGCAGTTCTTC	CASTPGPDFDEQFF	.	few	TRBV7-6	TRBJ2-1
TGCAGTGCTTTCTCGGACTATCTCGAGCAGTTCTTC	CSAFSDYLEQFF	.	.	TRBV20-1	TRBJ2-1
TGTGCCAGCAGCTTAACTCCAGGGCCCCCCTACGAGCAGTACTTC	CASSLTPGPPYEQYF	.	.	TRBV7-3	TRBJ2-7
TGCGCCAGCAGCCAAGGGGATCGGTCATGGGCCGATCAGCCCCAGCATTTT	CASSQGDRSWADQPQHF	.	few	TRBV4-1	TRBJ1-5
TGTGCCAGTCAGGACGGGGAGCAGTTCTTC	CASQDGEQFF	.	.	TRBV28	TRBJ2-1